This T cell receptor (beta chain) was documented in a study of a mutant IDH1 vaccine in newly diagnosed glioma. Study background: Patients received vaccination from 4-6 weeks after radiotherapy alone, or with temozolomide cycles. Previous care, which was radiotherapy, temozolomide, or both, most often involved both. Overall study findings and caveats: Top-clonotype changes in peripheral T cells seemed unrelated to pseudoprogression. Vaccine-induced immune responses occurred in 90% to 95% of patients.

The V gene's germline CDR1 is SGHVS and CDR2 FQNEAQ. Between the trimmed V and J ends, which lost 2 bases and 2 bases, there was a span of 10 bases. This CDR3 spans 15 amino acids. Sample time point: week 23, last vaccination. Vaccination used 300 ug of mutant IDH1 20-mer peptide per dose, with topical imiquimod. About this clone: Antigen specificity is unknown.

Generated by immunoSEQ multiplex PCR, the TCRdb table keeps only in-frame clones and is missing some. The table has approximately 41,000 clones, roughly 79% seen once. Sequencing used PBMCs, obtained from a glioma patient whose treatment included an IDH1 peptide vaccine. This sequence originates from a woman in her forties with glioma. Some clones in this sample may be carry-over from other donors' samples. The chain employs TRBV7-8 and TRBJ2-1; perhaps TRBD2 as D (6 bases). This CDR3 reads CASSLSSGTYNEQFF. CDR3 coding DNA: TGTGCCAGCAGCTTAAGTAGCGGTACCTACAATGAGCAGTTCTTC.